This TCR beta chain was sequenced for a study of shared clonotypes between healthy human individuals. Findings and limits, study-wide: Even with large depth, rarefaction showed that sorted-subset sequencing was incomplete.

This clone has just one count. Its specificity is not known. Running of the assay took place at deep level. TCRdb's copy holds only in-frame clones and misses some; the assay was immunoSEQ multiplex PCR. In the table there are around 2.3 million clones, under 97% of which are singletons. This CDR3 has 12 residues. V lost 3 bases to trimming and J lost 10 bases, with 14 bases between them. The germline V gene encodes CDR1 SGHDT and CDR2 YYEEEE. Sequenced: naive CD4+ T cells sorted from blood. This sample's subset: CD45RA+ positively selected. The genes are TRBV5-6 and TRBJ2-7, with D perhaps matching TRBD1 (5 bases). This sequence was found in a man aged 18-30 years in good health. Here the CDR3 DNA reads TGTGCCAGCAGCTACATGACAGACCGCCAGTACTTC. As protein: CASSYMTDRQYF.